The 8 T cell receptor beta chains below all came from one sample that was sequenced in a study of T cell repertoires in cytomegalovirus infection. Antigen specificity for these receptors is unknown. Via MiXCR, TCRdb re-called the reads, giving one row per CDR3 protein. The sample yields around 540,000 distinct CDR3 sequences, around 30% seen once. The sample consisted of cultured PBMCs, taken from culture after CMV antigen stimulation. These receptors were taken from a human donor in good health (CMV status not recorded). Some clones in this sample may be carry-over from other donors' samples.

This clonotype was detected only a few times. The chain carries TRBV5-8 and TRBJ2-7, with D hard to call. Between the trimmed V and J ends, which lost 4 bases and 0 bases, there was a span of 14 bases. The CDR3 length is 15 residues. Germline V lookup: CDR1 SGHTS, CDR2 YDEGEE. This chain's CDR3 is CASSPKSAASYEQYV. CDR3 nucleotides: TGTGCCAGCAGCCCCAAGTCTGCGGCCTCCTACGAGCAGTACGTC.

The chain links TRBV6-2 or TRBV6-3 to TRBJ1-3; D remains ambiguous. CDR3 size: 12 residues. Trimming removed 6 bases from V and 7 bases from J, with 10 bases in between. In germline, CDR1 is MNHEY, CDR2 SVGEGT. In DNA form, the CDR3 reads TGTGCCAGCAGAGGAAATGGGAACACCATATATTTT. It yields the protein CASRGNGNTIYF.

The rearrangement uses TRBV15 and TRBJ1-5; 8 bases agree with TRBD1. Germline V gene lookup returns CDR1 LNHNV and CDR2 YYDKDF (reference sequence). V gave up 2 bases and J gave up 3 bases; unmatched junction bases: 9. This CDR3 is built from 17 residues. This chain's CDR3 is CATSRFLDRVFNQPQHF. In nucleotides, the CDR3 is TGTGCCACCAGCAGATTCCTGGACAGGGTTTTCAATCAGCCCCAGCATTTT.

This sequence joins TRBV5-1 and TRBJ2-2, with D tentatively TRBD2 (5 bases). Trimming left V 4 bases short and J 6 bases short, with 10 bases between. Per the germline V gene, CDR1 is SGHRS and CDR2 is YFSETQ. This CDR3 is 13 amino acids long. CDR3 region: CASSTELAGELFF. Here the CDR3 DNA reads TGCGCCAGCAGCACGGAACTAGCCGGGGAGCTGTTTTTT.

This clonotype was counted a few times. V gene TRBV14 combines with J gene TRBJ1-1; D is unclear. Trimming removed 4 bases at V and 5 bases at J, with 11 bases between. The CDR3 totals 13 residues. Per the germline V gene, CDR1 is SGHDN and CDR2 is FVKESK. In nucleotides, the CDR3 is TGTGCCAGCAGCCGTATGTGGGAGACTGAAGCTTTCTTT. Translated, it gives CASSRMWETEAFF.

This clonotype was seen a few times. The V call is TRBV28, the J call TRBJ2-4; a possible D gene is TRBD1 (5 bases). The CDR3 contains 13 residues. With 4 bases removed from V and 8 bases from J, the gap between germline ends came to 12 bases. Germline assignment: CDR1 MDHEN and CDR2 SYDVKM. Here the CDR3 reads CASSSSGLDIQYF. The CDR3 DNA reads TGTGCCAGCAGTTCCTCAGGGCTGGACATTCAGTACTTC.

The chain links TRBV24-1 to TRBJ1-2, with unresolved D. Germline loops: CDR1 KGHDR, CDR2 SFDVKD. This CDR3 has 14 amino acids. The V and J ends lost 5 bases and 1 base respectively, with 10 bases between them. The CDR3, as DNA: TGTGCCACCAGTGCCCCAGGCAGTAACTATGGCTACACCTTC. This encodes CATSAPGSNYGYTF.

V and J are TRBV7-2 and TRBJ1-2, with D hard to call. Trimming took 1 base from V and 3 from J, leaving 9 bases between them. The CDR3 totals 14 residues. Germline assignment: CDR1 SGHTA and CDR2 FQGNSA. CDR3 amino acids: CASSLEGWDYGYTF. The CDR3 region has the DNA TGTGCCAGCAGCTTAGAAGGGTGGGACTATGGCTACACCTTC. Full variable domain (rest looked up from reference TRBV7-2 and TRBJ1-2): GAGVSQSPSNKVTEKGKDVELRCDPISGHTALYWYRQSLGQGLEFLIYFQGNSAPDKSGLPSDRFSAERTGGSVSTLTIQRTQQEDSAVYLCASSLEGWDYGYTFGSGTRLTVV.